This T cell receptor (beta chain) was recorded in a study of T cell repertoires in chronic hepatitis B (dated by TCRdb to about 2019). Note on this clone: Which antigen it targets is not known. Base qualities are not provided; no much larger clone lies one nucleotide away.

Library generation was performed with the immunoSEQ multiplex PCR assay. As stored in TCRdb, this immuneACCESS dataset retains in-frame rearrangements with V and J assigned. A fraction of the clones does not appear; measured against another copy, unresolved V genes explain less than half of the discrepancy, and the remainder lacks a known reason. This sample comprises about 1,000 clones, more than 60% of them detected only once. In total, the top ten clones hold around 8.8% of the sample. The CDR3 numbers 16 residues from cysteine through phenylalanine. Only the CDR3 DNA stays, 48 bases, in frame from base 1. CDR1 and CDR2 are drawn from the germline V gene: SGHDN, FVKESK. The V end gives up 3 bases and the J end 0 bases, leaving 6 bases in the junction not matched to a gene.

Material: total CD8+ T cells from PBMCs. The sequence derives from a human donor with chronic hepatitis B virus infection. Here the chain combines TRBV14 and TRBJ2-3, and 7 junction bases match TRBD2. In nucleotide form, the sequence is TGTGCCAGCAGCCAGGGGGGGACCCCTAGCACAGATACGCAGTATTTT. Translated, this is CASSQGGTPSTDTQYF.